The 4 T cell receptor beta chains listed next were all sequenced from one sample in a study of T cells in Graves' hyperthyroidism and ophthalmopathy. Authors of the study amplified TCR beta CDR3 regions from RNA transcripts. A set of HTBI primers served as the primers for a first-round RT-PCR of the TCR CDR3. Via MiXCR, TCRdb re-called the multiplex PCR reads, giving one row per CDR3 protein. The data show over 500,000 distinct CDR3 sequences, roughly 16% seen once. Material: blood. These receptors were taken from a woman in her 30s with Graves' ophthalmopathy.

This clonotype was seen many times. The chain has TRBV7-8 and TRBJ1-1; D is ambiguous. The V end lost 0 bases, the J end lost 0 bases, and 14 bases lay between the germline ends. The CDR3 has 17 amino acids. Germline V lookup: CDR1 SGHVS, CDR2 FQNEAQ. CDR3: CASSLAGDGSMNTEAFF. In nucleotides, the CDR3 is TGTGCCAGCAGCTTAGCGGGCGACGGTTCCATGAACACTGAAGCTTTCTTT.

The J gene is TRBJ1-6, the V gene TRBV28; 7 nucleotides line up with TRBD1. Germline V lookup: CDR1 MDHEN, CDR2 SYDVKM. The length of the CDR3 is 15 residues. The V segment lost 2 bases and the J segment 9 bases; nucleotides outside the gene matches: 7. CDR3 region: CASSLVGTVSSPLHF. In nucleotides, the CDR3 is TGTGCCAGCAGTTTAGTAGGGACAGTCAGTTCACCCCTCCACTTT.

This clonotype was detected many times. The CDR3 reads CASSPGRSGPQHF. CDR3 coding DNA: TGTGCCAGCAGCCCAGGGCGGAGTGGGCCCCAGCATTTT. This rearrangement joins TRBV11-1 to TRBJ1-5, with D possibly being TRBD1 (5 bases). Trimming pared 5 bases from V and 9 bases from J, leaving 14 bases between. The CDR3 totals 13 residues. Germline CDR1 reads SGHAT; CDR2 reads FQDESV (reference sequence).

The chain uses TRBV7-9 and TRBJ2-3, with D possibly matching TRBD1 (5 bases). The V and J ends lost 3 bases and 2 bases respectively, with 15 bases between them. CDR1 and CDR2 (germline): SEHNR, FQNEAQ (reference sequence). The CDR3 is 16 residues long. The CDR3 region is CASSFQGLGHTDTQYF. In DNA form, the CDR3 reads TGTGCCAGCAGCTTCCAGGGTTTAGGGCACACAGATACGCAGTATTTT.